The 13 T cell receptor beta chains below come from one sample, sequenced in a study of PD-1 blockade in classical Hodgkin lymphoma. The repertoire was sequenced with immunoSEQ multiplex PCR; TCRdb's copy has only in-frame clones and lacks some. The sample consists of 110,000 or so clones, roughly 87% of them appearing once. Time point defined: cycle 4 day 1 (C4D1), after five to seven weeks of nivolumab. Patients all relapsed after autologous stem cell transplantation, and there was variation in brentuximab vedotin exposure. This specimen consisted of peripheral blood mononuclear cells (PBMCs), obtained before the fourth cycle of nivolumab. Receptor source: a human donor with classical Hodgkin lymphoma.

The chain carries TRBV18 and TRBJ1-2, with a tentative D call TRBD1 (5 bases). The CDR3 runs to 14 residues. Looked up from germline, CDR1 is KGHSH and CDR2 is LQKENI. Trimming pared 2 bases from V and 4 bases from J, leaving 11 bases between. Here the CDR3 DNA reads TGTGCCAGCTCACCAAAAAGGGGTACCTATGGCTACACCTTC. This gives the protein CASSPKRGTYGYTF.

Written as DNA, the CDR3 is TGTGCTAGTGGTCCAGGGACAGGGGGGAACACCGGGGAGCTGTTTTTT. Its protein product is CASGPGTGGNTGELFF. V usage is TRBV12-5 and J usage is TRBJ2-2; 11 bases fit TRBD1. V lost 5 bases to trimming and J lost 1 base; unmatched junction nucleotides: 3. Per the germline V gene, CDR1 is LGHNT and CDR2 is FRNRAP. The CDR3 has 16 residues.

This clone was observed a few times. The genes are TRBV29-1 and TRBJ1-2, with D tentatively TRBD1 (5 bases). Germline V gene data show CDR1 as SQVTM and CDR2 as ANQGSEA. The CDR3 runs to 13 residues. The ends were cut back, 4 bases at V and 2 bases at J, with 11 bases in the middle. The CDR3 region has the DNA TGCAGCGTTGCCGGCAGGGCCAACTATGGCTACACCTTC. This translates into CSVAGRANYGYTF.

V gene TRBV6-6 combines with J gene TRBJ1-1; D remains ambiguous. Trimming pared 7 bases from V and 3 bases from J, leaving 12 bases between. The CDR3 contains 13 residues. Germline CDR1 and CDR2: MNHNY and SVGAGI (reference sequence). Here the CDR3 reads CASTKTVDTEAFF. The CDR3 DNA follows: TGTGCCAGCACCAAAACAGTGGACACTGAAGCTTTCTTT.

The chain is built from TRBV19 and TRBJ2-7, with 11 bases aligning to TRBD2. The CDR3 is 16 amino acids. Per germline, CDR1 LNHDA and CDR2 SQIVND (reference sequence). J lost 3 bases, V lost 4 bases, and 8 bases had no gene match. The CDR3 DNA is TGTGCCAGTAGTAGGGACAAACTAGCGGGAGTCTACGAGCAGTACTTC. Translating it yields CASSRDKLAGVYEQYF.

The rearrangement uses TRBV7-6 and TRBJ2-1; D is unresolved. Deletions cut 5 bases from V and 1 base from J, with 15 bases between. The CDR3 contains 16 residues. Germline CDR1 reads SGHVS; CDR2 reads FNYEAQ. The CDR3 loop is CASSPTPMRSYNEQFF. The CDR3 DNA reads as TGTGCCAGCAGCCCGACTCCGATGCGGTCCTACAATGAGCAGTTCTTC.

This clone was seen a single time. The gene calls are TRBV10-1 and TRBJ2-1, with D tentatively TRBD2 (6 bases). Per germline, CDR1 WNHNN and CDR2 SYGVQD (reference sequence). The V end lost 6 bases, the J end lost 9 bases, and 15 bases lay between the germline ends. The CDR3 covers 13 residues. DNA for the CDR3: TGCGCCAGCAGCCCCTGGGCGGAGGGTGAGCAGTTCTTC. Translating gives CASSPWAEGEQFF.

The CDR3 sequence is CASSRKGAYEQYF. In DNA, the CDR3 is TGTGCCAGCAGTAGGAAGGGGGCATACGAGCAGTACTTC. The chain has TRBV6-5 and TRBJ2-7, with TRBD1 identical over 7 bases. Germline loops: CDR1 MNHEY, CDR2 SVGAGI. This CDR3 region has 13 residues. V was clipped by 5 bases and J by 4 bases; unmatched bases: 5.

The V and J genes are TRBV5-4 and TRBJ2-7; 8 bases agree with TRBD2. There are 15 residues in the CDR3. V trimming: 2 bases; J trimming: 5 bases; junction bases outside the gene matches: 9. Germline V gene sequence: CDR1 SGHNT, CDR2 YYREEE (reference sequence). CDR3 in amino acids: CASSFGTRLPHEQYF. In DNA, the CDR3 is TGTGCCAGCAGCTTTGGGACTAGACTCCCCCACGAGCAGTACTTC.

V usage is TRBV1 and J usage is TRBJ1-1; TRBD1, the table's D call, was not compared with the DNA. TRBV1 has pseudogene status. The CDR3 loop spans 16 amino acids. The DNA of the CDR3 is TGCACCAGCATAGAGGACAGGCGGAACATGAACACTGAAGCTTTCTTT. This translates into CTSIEDRRNMNTEAFF.

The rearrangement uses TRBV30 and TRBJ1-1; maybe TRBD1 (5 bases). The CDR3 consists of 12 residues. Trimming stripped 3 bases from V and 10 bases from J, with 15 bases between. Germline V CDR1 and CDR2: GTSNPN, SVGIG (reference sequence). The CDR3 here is CAWRPPGGRAFF. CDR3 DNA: TGTGCCTGGAGGCCACCGGGGGGTCGAGCTTTCTTT.

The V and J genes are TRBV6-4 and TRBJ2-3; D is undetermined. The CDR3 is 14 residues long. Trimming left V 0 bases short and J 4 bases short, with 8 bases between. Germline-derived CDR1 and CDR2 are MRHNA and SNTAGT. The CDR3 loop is CASSDSSYSDTQYF. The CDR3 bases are TGTGCCAGCAGTGACTCGAGCTACTCAGATACGCAGTATTTT.

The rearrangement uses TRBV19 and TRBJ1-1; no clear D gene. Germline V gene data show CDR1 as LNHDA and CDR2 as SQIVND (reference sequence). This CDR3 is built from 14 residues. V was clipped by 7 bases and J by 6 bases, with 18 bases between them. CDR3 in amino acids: CASTTPGSGSEAFF. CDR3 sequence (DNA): TGTGCCAGTACCACCCCGGGCTCCGGCTCTGAAGCTTTCTTT.